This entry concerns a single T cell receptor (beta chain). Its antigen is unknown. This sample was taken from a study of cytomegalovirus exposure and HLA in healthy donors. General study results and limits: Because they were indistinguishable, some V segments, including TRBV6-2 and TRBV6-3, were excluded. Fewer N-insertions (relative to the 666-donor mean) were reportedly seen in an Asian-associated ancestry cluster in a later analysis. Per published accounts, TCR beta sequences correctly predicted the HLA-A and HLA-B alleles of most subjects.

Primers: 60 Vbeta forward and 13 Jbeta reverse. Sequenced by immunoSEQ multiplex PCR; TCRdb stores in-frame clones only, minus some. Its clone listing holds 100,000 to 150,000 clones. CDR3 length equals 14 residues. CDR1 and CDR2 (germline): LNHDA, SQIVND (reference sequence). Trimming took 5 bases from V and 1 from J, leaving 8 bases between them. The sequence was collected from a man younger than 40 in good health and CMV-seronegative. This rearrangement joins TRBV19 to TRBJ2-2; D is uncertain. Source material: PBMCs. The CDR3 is CASSPSVNTGELFF. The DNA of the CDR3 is TGTGCCAGTAGTCCCTCAGTGAACACCGGGGAGCTGTTTTTT.